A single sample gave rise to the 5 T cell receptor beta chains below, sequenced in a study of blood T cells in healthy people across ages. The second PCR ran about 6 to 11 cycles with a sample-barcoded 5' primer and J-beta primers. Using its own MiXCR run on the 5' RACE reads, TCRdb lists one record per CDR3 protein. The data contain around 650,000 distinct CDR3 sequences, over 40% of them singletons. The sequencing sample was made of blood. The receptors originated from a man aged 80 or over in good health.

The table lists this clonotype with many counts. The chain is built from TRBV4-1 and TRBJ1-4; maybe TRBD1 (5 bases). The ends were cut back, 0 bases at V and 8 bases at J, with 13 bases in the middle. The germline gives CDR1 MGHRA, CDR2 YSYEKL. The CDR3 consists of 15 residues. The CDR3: CASSQEGQGREKLFF. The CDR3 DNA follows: TGCGCCAGCAGCCAAGAGGGGCAGGGAAGGGAAAAACTGTTTTTT.

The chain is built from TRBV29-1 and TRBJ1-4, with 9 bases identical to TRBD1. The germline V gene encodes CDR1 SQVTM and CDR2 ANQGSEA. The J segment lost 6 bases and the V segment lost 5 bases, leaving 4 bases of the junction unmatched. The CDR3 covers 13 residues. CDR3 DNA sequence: TGCAGCGTTACAGGGGGCGCTTATGAAAAACTGTTTTTT. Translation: CSVTGGAYEKLFF.

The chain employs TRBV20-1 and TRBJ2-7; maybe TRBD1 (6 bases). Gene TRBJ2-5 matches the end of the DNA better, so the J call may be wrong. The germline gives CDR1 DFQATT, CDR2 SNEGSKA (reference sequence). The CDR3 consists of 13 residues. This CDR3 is CSARGRGVETQYF. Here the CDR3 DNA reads TGCAGTGCTAGAGGCAGGGGCGTTGAGACCCAGTACTTC.

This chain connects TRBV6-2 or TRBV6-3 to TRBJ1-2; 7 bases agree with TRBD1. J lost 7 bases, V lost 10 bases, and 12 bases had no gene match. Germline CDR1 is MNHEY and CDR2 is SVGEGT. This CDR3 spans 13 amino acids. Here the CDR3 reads CATVRTGLGGYTF. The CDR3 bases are TGTGCCACCGTAAGGACAGGACTGGGTGGCTACACCTTC.

The CDR3 DNA is TGTGCCAGCAGCCCTGGACGGGAAAAACATCAGCCCCAGCATTTT. Translation gives CASSPGREKHQPQHF. The rearrangement uses TRBV12-3 or TRBV12-4 and TRBJ1-5; D gene uncertain. The V end lost 6 bases, the J end lost 5 bases, and 17 bases lay between the germline ends. This CDR3 is 15 amino acids long.